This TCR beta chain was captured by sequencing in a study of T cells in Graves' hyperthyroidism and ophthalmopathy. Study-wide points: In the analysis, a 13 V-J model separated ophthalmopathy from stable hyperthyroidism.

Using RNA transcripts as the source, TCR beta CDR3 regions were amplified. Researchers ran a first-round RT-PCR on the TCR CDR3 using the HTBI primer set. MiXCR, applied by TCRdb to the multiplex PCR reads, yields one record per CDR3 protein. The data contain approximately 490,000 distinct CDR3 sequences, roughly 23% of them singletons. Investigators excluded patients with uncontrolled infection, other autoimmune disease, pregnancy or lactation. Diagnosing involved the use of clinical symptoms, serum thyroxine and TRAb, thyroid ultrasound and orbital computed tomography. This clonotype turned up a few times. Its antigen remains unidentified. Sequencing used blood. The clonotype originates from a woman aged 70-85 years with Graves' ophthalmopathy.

This chain's CDR3 is CAWSGGQGGNQPQHF. The CDR3 bases are TGTGCCTGGAGTGGGGGACAGGGAGGAAATCAGCCCCAGCATTTT. The chain is built from TRBV30 and TRBJ1-5, with 9 positions matching TRBD1. V gave up 1 base and J gave up 4 bases; unmatched junction bases: 5. The CDR3 sequence is 15 residues long. Germline V gene lookup returns CDR1 GTSNPN and CDR2 SVGIG (reference sequence).